Below, one T cell receptor (beta chain) is given with its context. Its cognate antigen is unknown. CD8 cells classed as naive were CD45RO-negative and positively selected for CCR7, excluding terminally differentiated effector memory CD45RA+ cells. This record belongs to a study of shared clonotypes between healthy human individuals. Deep was the level at which the assay was run. TCRdb's table, derived via immunoSEQ multiplex PCR, lists solely in-frame clones and lacks some. This sample has 760,000 or so clones, with approximately 97% found just once. Trimming took 0 bases from V and 2 from J, leaving 5 bases between them. The CDR3 contains 14 residues. From germline, CDR1 is MNHEY and CDR2 SVGAGI. Points from the study as a whole: Around 5% was the fraction of naive CD4 clonotypes found shared across a handful of donors. The study sampled only blood, and tissue repertoires likely differ.

This TCR came from a man between 25 and 39 years old in good health. The specimen was naive CD8+ T cells sorted from blood. The J gene is TRBJ1-5, the V gene TRBV6-5; D unclear. The CDR3 is CASSYSSGNQPQHF. In DNA, the CDR3 is TGTGCCAGCAGTTACTCGAGCGGCAATCAGCCCCAGCATTTT.